This TCR beta chain was identified during a study of T cells after yellow fever vaccination. Points from the study as a whole: Shared CD4/CD8 clonotypes were a small share, likely from convergent recombination. The secondary response showed a weaker magnitude and a faster peak, day 5 versus 15.

V gave up 4 bases and J gave up 6 bases, with 6 bases separating them. CDR1 is SGHRS and CDR2 is YFSETQ in the germline V gene. CDR3 length: 11 amino acids. About this clonotype itself: Its antigen is as yet unknown.

By 5'RACE template switching, TCR cDNA was produced, with a universal primer site and UMIs added in the process. TCRdb analysed the 5' RACE reads with MiXCR anew, one entry per CDR3 protein. The data show under 250,000 distinct CDR3 sequences, 6.9% seen once. The chain combines TRBV5-1 with TRBJ2-3; D unclear. This clonotype was sampled from a young man who received the YFV17D yellow fever vaccine. Source: CD4+ T cells sorted from PBMCs, taken 15 days after the yellow fever booster vaccination. The CDR3 sequence is CASSTEDTQYF. CDR3 in DNA: TGCGCCAGCAGCACAGAGGATACGCAGTATTTT.